The 21 T cell receptor beta chains presented below share a single source sample, sequenced in a study of graft-versus-host responses after intestinal transplantation. Their specific antigens are unknown. The method was immunoSEQ multiplex PCR; TCRdb's version includes in-frame clones alone and lacks a portion of them. The sample yields over 90,000 clones, 90% to 95% seen once. The sample consisted of unstimulated CD8+ T cells sorted from spleen or lymph node cells, taken before intestinal transplant. The receptors were gathered from a human donor who received an intestinal transplant.

V gene TRBV7-8 combines with J gene TRBJ2-7; TRBD1 might be the D (5 bases). The CDR3 totals 13 residues. Germline lookup yields CDR1 SGHVS and CDR2 FQNEAQ. V lost 4 bases to trimming and J lost 4 bases, with 11 bases between them. The CDR3 here is CASSSSGIYEQYF. CDR3 coding DNA: TGTGCCAGCAGCTCCTCAGGGATTTACGAGCAGTACTTC.

Worth noting for this clone: The sample has other DNA sequences that encode this CDR3 too. The rearrangement links TRBV27 to TRBJ2-7; 7 bases are shared with TRBD1. Germline CDR1 reads MNHEY; CDR2 reads SMNVEV (reference sequence). The junction had 1 base not matched to a gene; V was cut back by 2 bases and J by 3 bases. The CDR3 runs 13 residues. The CDR3 DNA is TGTGCCAGCAGTTTAGCAGGGGGCTACGAGCAGTACTTC. Translating gives CASSLAGGYEQYF.

This chain joins TRBV5-1 and TRBJ2-3, with D perhaps TRBD2 (5 bases). Per germline, CDR1 SGHRS and CDR2 YFSETQ. Trimming shortened V by 5 bases and J by 1 base, and 14 bases separated the two germline ends. The CDR3 runs to 15 residues. In DNA, the CDR3 is TGCGCCAGCAGTAGTTATTCCGGGGGCACAGATACGCAGTATTTT. Translating it yields CASSSYSGGTDTQYF. Variable domain in full (rest from reference TRBV5-1 and TRBJ2-3): KAGVTQTPRYLIKTRGQQVTLSCSPISGHRSVSWYQQTPGQGLQFLFEYFSETQRNKGNFPGRFSGRQFSNSRSEMNVSTLELGDSALYLCASSSYSGGTDTQYFGPGTRLTVL.

The rearrangement joins TRBV4-1 to TRBJ2-5; D is perhaps TRBD2 (7 bases). V gave up 2 bases and J gave up 5 bases, with 12 bases separating them. There are 14 residues in the CDR3. Germline CDR1 MGHRA, CDR2 YSYEKL. The DNA for the CDR3 is TGCGCCAGCAGCCAAACGGGGGGCATGGAGACCCAGTACTTC. Translation gives CASSQTGGMETQYF.

V usage is TRBV18 and J usage is TRBJ2-1, with D unresolved. The germline gives CDR1 KGHSH, CDR2 LQKENI. V shed 3 bases and J shed 3 bases, with 12 bases lying between them. The CDR3 is 15 amino acids. CDR3 DNA: TGTGCCAGCTCACCCCCTTCCGCGAACTACAATGAGCAGTTCTTC. As protein: CASSPPSANYNEQFF.

V gene TRBV5-5 combines with J gene TRBJ2-5; D gene uncertain. Germline V gene data show CDR1 as SGHKS and CDR2 as YYEKEE (reference sequence). Trimming removed 0 bases from V and 4 bases from J, with 16 bases in between. The CDR3 consists of 16 residues. In nucleotides, the CDR3 is TGTGCCAGCAGCTTGGGGTCCTTAAACCCGCGAGAGACCCAGTACTTC. It codes for CASSLGSLNPRETQYF.

The chain couples TRBV19 to TRBJ2-3; TRBD1 is a possible D gene (6 bases). CDR3 size: 14 residues. Germline V gene sequence: CDR1 LNHDA, CDR2 SQIVND (reference sequence). The germline V and J ends were trimmed by 1 base and 4 bases, with 9 bases remaining between them. The CDR3 nucleotides are TGTGCCAGTAGTATAGCCAGGGGTGCAGATACGCAGTATTTT. Its translation is CASSIARGADTQYF.

The rearrangement links TRBV7-6 to TRBJ2-2; 7 bases are a match to TRBD1. Germline V gene data show CDR1 as SGHVS and CDR2 as FNYEAQ. This CDR3 has 16 residues. Losses at the gene ends were 1 base for V and 6 bases for J; bases not matched to a gene: 8. The CDR3 sequence: CASSLERGPESGELFF. For the CDR3, the DNA is TGTGCCAGCAGCTTAGAAAGGGGGCCAGAATCCGGGGAGCTGTTTTTT. Variable domain in full (rest from reference TRBV7-6 and TRBJ2-2): GAGVSQSPRYKVTKRGQDVALRCDPISGHVSLYWYRQALGQGPEFLTYFNYEAQQDKSGLPNDRFSAERPEGSISTLTIQRTEQRDSAMYRCASSLERGPESGELFFGEGSRLTVL.

The chain joins TRBV11-2 to TRBJ2-7, with 8 bases that match TRBD1. The germline CDR1 and CDR2 sequences are SGHAT and FQNNGV. The CDR3 covers 14 residues. J was trimmed by 4 bases and V by 3 bases; bases with no gene match: 5. CDR3 sequence: CASSLGTGEYEQYF. CDR3 sequence (DNA): TGTGCCAGCAGCTTGGGGACAGGCGAATACGAGCAGTACTTC.

The rearrangement links TRBV5-4 to TRBJ2-1; 8 nucleotides line up with TRBD2. Germline V lookup: CDR1 SGHNT, CDR2 YYREEE (reference sequence). The CDR3 length is 17 residues. After removal of 3 bases from V and 4 bases from J, the junction contained 12 bases not matched to a gene. The CDR3 reads CASSSLAGGTQYNEQFF. CDR3 in DNA: TGTGCCAGCAGCTCCCTCGCGGGGGGAACTCAATACAATGAGCAGTTCTTC.

The CDR3 region has the DNA TGTGCCAGCAGTTTATCGTCTGAGGGGGTGAGAGATACGCAGTATTTT. It codes for CASSLSSEGVRDTQYF. The chain employs TRBV27 and TRBJ2-3, with a possible D match to TRBD1 (6 bases). This CDR3 has 16 residues. Germline V CDR1 and CDR2: MNHEY, SMNVEV (reference sequence). Trimming left V 0 bases short and J 5 bases short, with 15 bases between.

CDR3 coding DNA: TGTGCCAGCAGTGAGTTCCAAAGCACAGATACGCAGTATTTT. Protein sequence: CASSEFQSTDTQYF. This chain links TRBV6-1 with TRBJ2-3, with D uncertain. The CDR3 extends over 14 amino acids. V lost 3 bases to trimming and J lost 0 bases, with 7 bases between them. In germline, CDR1 is MNHNS, CDR2 SASEGT.

V and J are TRBV5-4 and TRBJ2-1; D is uncertain. The germline gives CDR1 SGHNT, CDR2 YYREEE (reference sequence). The CDR3 is 13 residues long. V was shortened by 3 bases and J by 3 bases, with 7 bases between the two germline ends. The CDR3 sequence: CASSSSSYNEQFF. The CDR3, as DNA: TGTGCCAGCAGCTCATCTAGCTACAATGAGCAGTTCTTC.

This chain links TRBV5-1 with TRBJ1-2, with TRBD1 matching 12 bases. Germline assignment: CDR1 SGHRS and CDR2 YFSETQ. With V trimmed by 2 bases and J by 8 bases, 10 bases remained unmatched. The CDR3 totals 16 residues. The CDR3 DNA reads as TGCGCCAGCAGCTTACTCCCGGGACAGGGGGCTCGGGGCTACACCTTC. Translating it yields CASSLLPGQGARGYTF.

The rearrangement uses TRBV7-3 and TRBJ2-1; D is ambiguous. The germline gives CDR1 SGHTA, CDR2 FQGTGA. V was pared by 4 bases and J by 15 bases, with 19 bases between. The CDR3 sequence is 13 residues long. The CDR3 DNA is TGTGCCAGCAGCTCTTGGGCCCGTGCTACGGTGTTCTTC. Translation gives CASSSWARATVFF.

This chain uses TRBV7-9 with TRBJ2-5; D uncertain. Per germline, CDR1 SEHNR and CDR2 FQNEAQ (reference sequence). The V gene lost 4 bases and the J gene lost 5 bases, with 5 bases spanning the gap. The CDR3 runs 11 residues. CDR3 nucleotides: TGTGCCAGCAGCTCGGGTGAGACCCAGTACTTC. This sequence encodes CASSSGETQYF. The complete variable domain, with remaining parts taken from reference TRBV7-9 and TRBJ2-5, reads DTGVSQNPRHKITKRGQNVTFRCDPISEHNRLYWYRQTLGQGPEFLTYFQNEAQLEKSRLLSDRFSAERPKGSFSTLEIQRTEQGDSAMYLCASSSGETQYFGPGTRLLVL.

This chain uses TRBV5-8 with TRBJ2-7; weak D call: TRBD2 (5 bases). The V gene lost 4 bases and the J gene lost 2 bases, with 13 bases spanning the gap. The germline V gene has CDR1 SGHTS and CDR2 YDEGEE. The CDR3 is 14 residues long. DNA for the CDR3: TGTGCCAGCAGCCGATCCGGACTGGCCTACGAGCAGTACTTC. The encoded protein is CASSRSGLAYEQYF.

The rearrangement links TRBV27 to TRBJ2-7; 7 bases map to TRBD1. The CDR3 spans 14 residues. The junction had 11 bases not matched to a gene; V was cut back by 5 bases and J by 7 bases. Germline assignment: CDR1 MNHEY and CDR2 SMNVEV (reference sequence). The CDR3 reads CASSPITGAWEQYF. As DNA, the CDR3 is TGTGCCAGCAGTCCAATTACAGGGGCGTGGGAGCAGTACTTC.

The count of this clone is one. The rearrangement links TRBV28 to TRBJ1-2, with 8 bases lining up with TRBD1. CDR1 and CDR2 from the germline V gene are MDHEN and SYDVKM. With V trimmed by 6 bases and J by 3 bases, 3 bases remained unmatched. The CDR3 runs to 13 residues. CDR3 in DNA: TGTGCCAGCAGGGCAGGGGGCGACTATGGCTACACCTTC. This translates into CASRAGGDYGYTF.

As regards this clone: At the DNA level, this CDR3 is encoded by other sequences in the same sample as well. The J gene is TRBJ1-1, the V gene TRBV5-1, with D perhaps matching TRBD1 (6 bases). Germline-derived CDR1 and CDR2 are SGHRS and YFSETQ. The CDR3 runs 13 residues. The ends were cut back, 4 bases at V and 3 bases at J, with 10 bases in the middle. CDR3 sequence (DNA): TGCGCCAGCAGCCTAGGGGGAGACACTGAAGCTTTCTTT. Translating it yields CASSLGGDTEAFF.

V and J are TRBV6-6 and TRBJ1-4, with TRBD1 as a possible D gene (5 bases). Trimming took 4 bases from V and 8 from J, leaving 17 bases between them. Germline loops: CDR1 MNHNY, CDR2 SVGAGI (reference sequence). CDR3 size: 15 residues. In DNA, the CDR3 is TGTGCCAGCAGTTCTCAGGGCAGCTTCCCCGAAAAACTGTTTTTT. It yields the protein CASSSQGSFPEKLFF.